The clone carrying this T cell receptor (beta chain) occurred a few times. Its antigen is not identified. This entry is derived from a study of beta chain features in type 1 diabetes. Study outcomes and limitations: TCRB CDR3s from Type 1 diabetes patients were moderately but significantly shorter in all four CD4+ subsets.

CDR3 length: 13 residues. Trimming pared 4 bases from V and 4 bases from J, leaving 11 bases between. Germline V gives CDR1 SQVTM, CDR2 ANQGSEA. Expressed TCRB transcripts were sequenced after all isolated RNA was converted to cDNA. Assay: immunoSEQ multiplex PCR; the TCRdb copy retains only in-frame clones and omits some. Of around 280,000 clones in the sample, 8% are singletons; the top ten hold roughly 1%. The J gene is TRBJ2-4, the V gene TRBV29-1, with D perhaps matching TRBD1 (5 bases). This receptor was obtained from a woman aged 18 to 35 in good health. The sequenced sample consisted of central memory CD4+ T cells from blood. CDR3 region: CSVVGSGKNIQYF. CDR3 bases: TGCAGCGTTGTTGGGTCAGGGAAAAACATTCAGTACTTC.